The 21 T cell receptor beta chains reported below all come from one sample, sequenced in a study of T cell changes during pregnancy in multiple sclerosis. Some clones are missing from TCRdb's copy, which holds only in-frame ones; the method was immunoSEQ multiplex PCR. The sample contains tens of thousands of clones, about 88% of which appear only once. Here the sequenced sample was CD4+ T cells from peripheral blood mononuclear cells, taken after pregnancy. The receptors come from a female donor with multiple sclerosis, enrolled in a pregnancy study.

This CDR3 reads CASSLDAKGVTEAFF. CDR3 nucleotide sequence: TGTGCCAGCAGCTTGGATGCCAAGGGGGTGACTGAAGCTTTCTTT. The chain recombines TRBV5-6 with TRBJ1-1; D is perhaps TRBD1 (6 bases). V was cut by 0 bases and J by 5 bases, with 14 bases left in between. Germline CDR1 SGHDT, CDR2 YYEEEE. This CDR3 region has 15 residues.

The chain uses TRBV12-5 and TRBJ2-7, with 13 bases lining up with TRBD2. Trimming removed 5 bases from V and 7 bases from J; junction bases left unmatched: 8. Germline assignment: CDR1 LGHNT and CDR2 FRNRAP. The CDR3 runs to 15 residues. The CDR3 nucleotides are TGTGCTAGTGGTCCAGGACTAGCGGGAGTCGGGGAGCAGTACTTC. It yields the protein CASGPGLAGVGEQYF. The full variable domain, its missing parts supplied by reference TRBV12-5 and TRBJ2-7, is DARVTQTPRHKVTEMGQEVTMRCQPILGHNTVFWYRQTMMQGLELLAYFRNRAPLDDSGMPKDRFSAEMPDATLATLKIQPSEPRDSAVYFCASGPGLAGVGEQYFGPGTRLTVT.

CDR3 amino acids: CASTAPSTDTQYF. CDR3 sequence (DNA): TGTGCCAGCACCGCGCCTAGCACAGATACGCAGTATTTT. This sequence joins TRBV9 and TRBJ2-3; D is uncertain. The ends were cut back, 6 bases at V and 0 bases at J, with 8 bases in the middle. The CDR3 is 13 residues long. Germline V gene data show CDR1 as SGDLS and CDR2 as YYNGEE.

Comment on this clone: An end of the junction does not agree with germline; a read error may underlie this. V usage is TRBV27 and J usage is TRBJ1-1; D unclear. The CDR3 loop spans 13 amino acids. Germline V gene sequence: CDR1 MNHEY, CDR2 SMNVEV (reference sequence). CDR3: CAGSLATYTEAFF. The CDR3 region has the DNA TGTGCCGGCAGTTTAGCCACTTACACTGAAGCTTTCTTT.

The chain couples TRBV2 to TRBJ1-1, with a possible D match to TRBD1 (5 bases). The CDR3 has 13 residues. With 7 bases removed from V and 2 bases from J, the gap between germline ends came to 11 bases. CDR1 is SNHLY, CDR2 FYNNEI, per germline. The chain's CDR3 is CASIWTQNTEAFF. CDR3 nucleotides: TGTGCCAGCATTTGGACACAAAACACTGAAGCTTTCTTT.

The V gene is TRBV6-6, the J gene TRBJ1-2; 7 bases line up with TRBD1. CDR3 length: 15 amino acids. V shed 4 bases, J shed 6 bases, and the junction held 11 bases outside the gene matches. Germline values: CDR1 MNHNY, CDR2 SVGAGI (reference sequence). CDR3 coding DNA: TGTGCCAGCAGTTCGGACAGGCCTAACAGGGATGGCTACACCTTC. Protein sequence: CASSSDRPNRDGYTF.

This clone was counted a single time. This rearrangement joins TRBV11-2 to TRBJ2-2, with a tentative D call TRBD1 (5 bases). Germline values: CDR1 SGHAT, CDR2 FQNNGV. V lost 5 bases and J lost 7, with 20 bases in between. The CDR3 is made up of 16 amino acids. The CDR3 spells CASSRAGRQTGGELFF. In nucleotides, the CDR3 is TGTGCCAGCAGCCGAGCCGGTAGACAGACGGGCGGGGAGCTGTTTTTT.

The chain links TRBV21-1 to TRBJ2-5; the DNA was not compared with TRBD1, the D call given in the table. TRBV21-1 is marked as a pseudogene. CDR3 length equals 18 residues. The CDR3 is CASSRGFRQGGKGETQYF. Here the CDR3 DNA reads TGTGCCAGCAGCAGGGGGTTTAGACAGGGTGGAAAGGGAGAGACCCAGTACTTC.

The rearrangement uses TRBV7-3 and TRBJ2-2, with D possibly being TRBD1 (6 bases). Trimming removed 5 bases from V and 1 base from J, with 8 bases in between. From germline, CDR1 is SGHTA and CDR2 FQGTGA. CDR3 length equals 14 residues. The CDR3 bases are TGTGCCAGCAGCGGACAGATGAACACCGGGGAGCTGTTTTTT. Translating gives CASSGQMNTGELFF. The whole variable domain, remainder taken from reference TRBV7-3 and TRBJ2-2, is GAGVSQTPSNKVTEKGKYVELRCDPISGHTALYWYRQSLGQGPEFLIYFQGTGAADDSGLPNDRFFAVRPEGSVSTLKIQRTERGDSAVYLCASSGQMNTGELFFGEGSRLTVL.

V gene TRBV11-2 combines with J gene TRBJ2-7, with 9 positions matching TRBD1. Trimming cost V 4 bases and J 3 bases; bases outside gene matches: 7. Germline CDR1 SGHAT, CDR2 FQNNGV. The CDR3 is 15 residues long. The CDR3 loop reads CASSSRDRVYYEQYF. The CDR3 nucleotides are TGTGCCAGCAGCTCTCGGGACAGGGTTTACTACGAGCAGTACTTC. Full variable domain (rest looked up from reference TRBV11-2 and TRBJ2-7): EAGVAQSPRYKIIEKRQSVAFWCNPISGHATLYWYQQILGQGPKLLIQFQNNGVVDDSQLPKDRFSAERLKGVDSTLKIQPAKLEDSAVYLCASSSRDRVYYEQYFGPGTRLTVT.

The chain is built from TRBV4-1 and TRBJ1-5, with 9 bases matching TRBD1. CDR1 MGHRA and CDR2 YSYEKL come from the germline V gene. The CDR3 is 14 amino acids. The junction had 7 bases not matched to a gene; V was cut back by 6 bases and J by 7 bases. In DNA form, the CDR3 reads TGCGCCAGCAGAAAACAGGGGGCAGGGCAGCCCCAGCATTTT. Protein sequence: CASRKQGAGQPQHF.

The J gene is TRBJ2-1, the V gene TRBV13, with 12 positions matching TRBD1. This CDR3 region has 17 residues. The germline CDR1 and CDR2 sequences are PRHDT and FYEKMQ (reference sequence). The J segment lost 5 bases and the V segment lost 4 bases, leaving 9 bases of the junction unmatched. In nucleotides, the CDR3 is TGTGCCAGCAGCTCCGAAAACCGGGACAGGGGGCACAATGAGCAGTTCTTC. Its translation: CASSSENRDRGHNEQFF.

The V and J genes are TRBV6-5 and TRBJ2-4, with TRBD1 matching 8 bases. The CDR3 runs to 14 residues. CDR1 MNHEY and CDR2 SVGAGI come from the germline V gene. Trimming removed 5 bases from V and 8 bases from J; junction bases left unmatched: 8. Here the CDR3 reads CASSEPGQADIQYF. CDR3 coding DNA: TGTGCCAGCAGTGAACCGGGACAGGCGGACATTCAGTACTTC.

The V and J genes are TRBV28 and TRBJ1-2; 7 nucleotides agree with TRBD1. The ends lost 2 bases at V and 5 bases at J; junction bases unmatched: 2. Germline assignment: CDR1 MDHEN and CDR2 SYDVKM. This CDR3 spans 13 amino acids. CDR3 coding DNA: TGTGCCAGCAGTTTAGGGACAGATTATGGCTACACCTTC. This codes for CASSLGTDYGYTF.

The chain is built from TRBV18 and TRBJ1-1; TRBD1 aligns across 9 bases. The CDR3 loop spans 15 amino acids. The V gene's germline CDR1 is KGHSH and CDR2 LQKENI. V lost 0 bases to trimming and J lost 6 bases; unmatched junction nucleotides: 5. The CDR3 region has the DNA TGTGCCAGCTCACCACCGGGACAGGGACGGTCTGAAGCTTTCTTT. It translates to CASSPPGQGRSEAFF.

The V and J genes are TRBV7-2 and TRBJ2-7; no definite D call. CDR3 size: 12 residues. Trimming shortened V by 5 bases and J by 0 bases, and 5 bases separated the two germline ends. Looked up from germline, CDR1 is SGHTA and CDR2 is FQGNSA. For the CDR3, the DNA is TGTGCCAGCAGCACCTACTCCTACGAGCAGTACTTC. Its protein is CASSTYSYEQYF.

This chain links TRBV5-1 with TRBJ2-3; 7 bases match TRBD2. The CDR3 has 14 amino acids. V gave up 0 bases and J gave up 2 bases; unmatched junction bases: 0. Looked up from germline, CDR1 is SGHRS and CDR2 is YFSETQ. CDR3 DNA sequence: TGCGCCAGCAGCTTGGGGGACTACACAGATACGCAGTATTTT. Its protein is CASSLGDYTDTQYF. Full variable domain (remainder filled in from reference TRBV5-1 and TRBJ2-3): KAGVTQTPRYLIKTRGQQVTLSCSPISGHRSVSWYQQTPGQGLQFLFEYFSETQRNKGNFPGRFSGRQFSNSRSEMNVSTLELGDSALYLCASSLGDYTDTQYFGPGTRLTVL.

This clone was seen only once. The CDR3, as DNA: TGTGCCAGCAGTGACGAGTCTAGCTCAGGGGAGCTGTTTTTT. Amino acid sequence: CASSDESSSGELFF. The chain recombines TRBV6-4 with TRBJ2-2; D is perhaps TRBD2 (5 bases). Per germline, CDR1 MRHNA and CDR2 SNTAGT. V was clipped by 2 bases and J by 8 bases, with 12 bases between them. The CDR3 is 14 residues long.

The sample holds one count of this clone. This chain joins TRBV29-1 and TRBJ2-3; 9 nucleotides agree with TRBD2. Germline lookup yields CDR1 SQVTM and CDR2 ANQGSEA. Losses at the gene ends were 7 bases for V and 4 bases for J; bases not matched to a gene: 12. CDR3 length equals 15 residues. For the CDR3, the DNA is TGCAGCGCCGAACCTGCGGGAGGGCCCTCAGATACGCAGTATTTT. The encoded protein is CSAEPAGGPSDTQYF.

This clone was observed a handful of times. CDR3 DNA sequence: TGTGCCAGTAGTAAAACAGGAGCTGGGGCCAACGTCCTGACTTTC. This gives the protein CASSKTGAGANVLTF. V usage is TRBV19 and J usage is TRBJ2-6; perhaps TRBD1 as D (5 bases). Per the germline V gene, CDR1 is LNHDA and CDR2 is SQIVND (reference sequence). The CDR3 extends over 15 amino acids. The V gene lost 4 bases and the J gene lost 2 bases, with 9 bases spanning the gap.

The chain carries TRBV6-1 and TRBJ2-1, with D unclear. Germline V gene data show CDR1 as MNHNS and CDR2 as SASEGT. This CDR3 is built from 15 residues. V shed 1 base and J shed 2 bases, with 9 bases lying between them. CDR3 nucleotide sequence: TGTGCCAGCAGTGAAGGCGGTACTACCTACAATGAGCAGTTCTTC. Encoded protein: CASSEGGTTYNEQFF.